Listed below are T cell receptor beta chains from one sample, sequenced in a study of T cell responses to AZD1222 COVID-19 vaccine. Here immunoSEQ multiplex PCR was the method, and the copy in TCRdb shows in-frame clones only, minus some. Counted here are about 35,000 clones, 70% to 90% occurring once; the ten biggest clones make up 6.8%. The specimen comprised peripheral blood, sampled on day 0 of AZD1222 vaccination. The receptor set was obtained from an adult in good health. CDR3s include the opening cysteine and the closing phenylalanine or tryptophan. A D gene is named only where the DNA matches it firmly. For some rows the clone size is stated as once, few or many, or as a class when expanded; others skip it.

V	size	D	J	DNA	CDR3
TRBV7-2	NA	NA	TRBJ1-2	TGTGCCAGCAGCTACGAAGGGGTTGGGGACTATGGCTACACCTTC	CASSYEGVGDYGYTF
TRBV28	NA	TRBD1	TRBJ1-1	TGTGCCACCAGACAGGGAGGGACTGAAGCTTTCTTT	CATRQGGTEAFF
TRBV29-1	NA	NA	TRBJ2-3	TGCAGCGGCGCAAGAGATACGCAGTATTTT	CSGARDTQYF
TRBV19	NA	TRBD1	TRBJ1-5	TGTGCCAGTAGTATGGGGGGGACAGGGGCTGAGCAGCCCCAGCATTTT	CASSMGGTGAEQPQHF
TRBV7-8	NA	TRBD1	TRBJ1-5	TGTGCCAGCAGCCCAGGGGGATCTCAGCCCCAGCATTTT	CASSPGGSQPQHF
TRBV30	NA	NA	TRBJ1-1	TGTGCCTGGAACAGGGCTAACACTGAAGCTTTCTTT	CAWNRANTEAFF
TRBV7-2	NA	NA	TRBJ1-2	TGTGCCAGCAGCTTCCTGAATGGCTACACCTTC	CASSFLNGYTF
TRBV7-9	once	NA	TRBJ1-1	TGTGCCAGCAGCTTAGTGGCAGGCCACACTGAAGCTTTCTTT	CASSLVAGHTEAFF
TRBV6-2/TRBV6-3	NA	NA	TRBJ2-7	TGTGCCAGCAGCTGGGCGGCCGAGCAGTACTTC	CASSWAAEQYF
TRBV5-1	NA	TRBD2	TRBJ2-7	TGCGCCAGCAGCGTTACTAGCGGGAGACTCTACGAGCAGTACTTC	CASSVTSGRLYEQYF
TRBV4-2	once	NA	TRBJ2-5	TGTGCCAGCAGCCAACAAGCAGCGCCCGATGGAGAGACCCAGTACTTC	CASSQQAAPDGETQYF
TRBV30	NA	NA	TRBJ1-2	TGTGCCTGGGTCCCCGACAGGCACTATGGCTACACCTTC	CAWVPDRHYGYTF
TRBV7-3	NA	TRBD1	TRBJ1-6	TGTGCCAGCAGTCAAGGACAGGGAGGTTCACCCCTCCACTTT	CASSQGQGGSPLHF
TRBV28	NA	NA	TRBJ1-2	TGTGCCAGCAGTCCCCCCCCCAGCGCCGGAGCCTATGGCAACACCTTC	CASSPPPSAGAYGNTF
TRBV5-4	NA	TRBD2	TRBJ2-3	TGTGCCAGCAGCTCGGGAGGGCCAACAGATACGCAGTATTTT	CASSSGGPTDTQYF
TRBV12-5	NA	NA	TRBJ2-1	TGTGCTAGTGGTTTGGTAAGGGACATCGACAATGAGCAGTTCTTC	CASGLVRDIDNEQFF
TRBV12-3/TRBV12-4	NA	NA	TRBJ2-1	TGTGCCAGCAGTTCCCTACAGAACAATGAGCAGTTCTTC	CASSSLQNNEQFF
TRBV5-4	NA	TRBD1	TRBJ1-2	TGTGCCAGCAGCTTGGGGACAACAGGGGTTAACTATGGCTACACCTTC	CASSLGTTGVNYGYTF
TRBV24-1	NA	NA	TRBJ2-1	TGTGCCACCAGTGACCCGACAGGCAGGCACAATGAGCAGTTCTTC	CATSDPTGRHNEQFF
TRBV28	few	TRBD1	TRBJ1-2	TGTGCCAGCAGGGGAAGGGACAGGGGGCAGAAAAACTATGGCTACACCTTC	CASRGRDRGQKNYGYTF
TRBV6-5	NA	NA	TRBJ2-7	TGTGCCAGCAGTTACCGGGCGAGCTCCTACGAGCAGTACTTC	CASSYRASSYEQYF
TRBV6-5	NA	TRBD1	TRBJ1-2	TGTGCCAGCTCGGGACAGGGGGCGACTGGCTACACCTTC	CASSGQGATGYTF
TRBV10-3	NA	NA	TRBJ1-1	TGTGCCATCAAGGGGCAGGGAAACATGAACACTGAAGCTTTCTTT	CAIKGQGNMNTEAFF
TRBV6-4	NA	TRBD1	TRBJ1-2	TGTGCCAGCAGTCCTGACTCAACAGGGGAGCGGAATGGCTACACCTTC	CASSPDSTGERNGYTF
TRBV5-1	NA	TRBD1	TRBJ1-1	TGCGCCAGCAGCCCACCGGGACAGGTCGACACTGAAGCTTTCTTT	CASSPPGQVDTEAFF
TRBV2	NA	TRBD2	TRBJ2-7	TGTGCCAGCAGTGGTCTAGCGGGAGACTACGAGCAGTACTTC	CASSGLAGDYEQYF
TRBV5-1	NA	TRBD1	TRBJ2-7	TGCGCCAGCCGAACCGGGACAGGGACCTACGAGCAGTACTTC	CASRTGTGTYEQYF
TRBV9	NA	TRBD1	TRBJ1-2	TGTGCCAGCAGCCCCGGCAGGGGGGATGGCTACACCTTC	CASSPGRGDGYTF
TRBV1	few	NA	TRBJ1-3	TGCACCAGCAGCCAAGACAGCGAGCGGGCGGGAAACACCATATATTTT	CTSSQDSERAGNTIYF
TRBV28	NA	NA	TRBJ1-2	TGTGCCAGCAGTTTCCGGGGAGTGGGAGGCTACACCTTC	CASSFRGVGGYTF
TRBV5-5	NA	NA	TRBJ2-7	TGTGCCAGCAGCTTGCTTGGCAGTTACGAGCAGTACTTC	CASSLLGSYEQYF
TRBV10-3	once	NA	TRBJ1-2	TGTGCCATCAGAGCGGGACTCGAAAGAGATGGCTACACCTTC	CAIRAGLERDGYTF
TRBV5-1	NA	TRBD2	TRBJ2-5	TGCGCCAGCAGCTCCTGGACTAGCGAGTACGGGGAGACCCAGTACTTC	CASSSWTSEYGETQYF
TRBV28	once	NA	TRBJ1-3	TGTGCCAGCAGAACACCGGGGTTTAGCTCTGGAAACACCATATATTTT	CASRTPGFSSGNTIYF
TRBV5-6	once	NA	TRBJ2-1	TGTGCCAGCACCCTGTACAATGAGCAGTTCTTC	CASTLYNEQFF
TRBV6-4	NA	TRBD1	TRBJ2-3	TGTGCCATCCTACAGGGGGCGGTAGATACGCAGTATTTT	CAILQGAVDTQYF
TRBV18	NA	NA	TRBJ2-2	TGTGCCAGCTCACCACCACTAGACGTGGGCGGGGAGCTGTTTTTT	CASSPPLDVGGELFF
TRBV5-4	NA	TRBD1	TRBJ2-6	TGTGCCAGCAGTACCGGGACAGGGGCGGCAGGGGCCAACGTCCTGACTTTC	CASSTGTGAAGANVLTF
TRBV21-1	NA	NA	TRBJ1-3	TGTGCCAGCAGCAAAGCAGCGGGAACAGGGCTTTCTGGAAACACCATATATTTT	CASSKAAGTGLSGNTIYF
TRBV2	NA	NA	TRBJ2-3	TGTGCCAGCAGTAGATTTAGCGGCTCCAGCACAGATACGCAGTATTTT	CASSRFSGSSTDTQYF
TRBV3-1/TRBV3-2	NA	TRBD1	TRBJ2-5	TGTGCCAGCAGGCTTGGGACAGGGGGCTTGGAGACCCAGTACTTC	CASRLGTGGLETQYF
TRBV3-1/TRBV3-2	NA	TRBD1	TRBJ2-3	TGTGCCAGCCCTCCTACAGGGGGCGGTGGGACAGATACGCAGTATTTT	CASPPTGGGGTDTQYF
TRBV7-2	NA	NA	TRBJ2-7	TGTGCCAGCAGCTTTATGGCGGCATTTACCTACGAGCAGTACTTC	CASSFMAAFTYEQYF
TRBV4-1	NA	TRBD2	TRBJ2-3	TGCGCCAGCAGCCGGACCGGGACTAGCGGGAGCACAGATACGCAGTATTTT	CASSRTGTSGSTDTQYF